The 6 T cell receptor beta chains below come from one sample, sequenced in a study of shared clonotypes between healthy human individuals. Using immunoSEQ multiplex PCR, the repertoire was profiled, and TCRdb retains in-frame clones only, with some absent. The sample shows about 2.1 million clones, around 93% of them seen only once. Naive CD8 cells lacked CD45RO and underwent positive selection for CCR7, leaving out terminally differentiated effector memory CD45RA+ cells. Sequencing was done on a sample of naive CD8+ T cells from PBMCs. Receptors originate from a man aged 18 to 30 in good health. Some clones in this sample may be carry-over from other donors' samples.

This chain links TRBV4-1 with TRBJ2-1; no clear D gene. This CDR3 spans 20 amino acids. The germline V gene has CDR1 MGHRA and CDR2 YSYEKL. V was shortened by 1 base and J by 1 base, with 23 bases between the two germline ends. The DNA of the CDR3 is TGCGCCAGCAGCCAAGTCGTATCGCGGCTCTTCGGTGTATCCTACAATGAGCAGTTCTTC. The encoded protein is CASSQVVSRLFGVSYNEQFF.

The CDR3 DNA reads TGTGCCAGCAGTGATAACAGTGTGTCCATATATTTT. Its translation: CASSDNSVSIYF. This chain links TRBV28 with TRBJ1-3, with unresolved D. The V gene's germline CDR1 is MDHEN and CDR2 SYDVKM. This CDR3 region has 12 residues. V dropped 5 bases and J dropped 11 bases, with 13 bases sitting between them.

The V and J genes are TRBV13 and TRBJ2-5; 7 bases are shared with TRBD1. This CDR3 region has 18 residues. V shed 3 bases and J 2 bases; nucleotides not matched to a gene: 15. Germline CDR1 and CDR2: PRHDT and FYEKMQ (reference sequence). The CDR3 nucleotides are TGTGCCAGCAGCTTTACCCCAATACAGGGGACAATTCAAGAGACCCAGTACTTC. This gives the protein CASSFTPIQGTIQETQYF.

On this clone: Other DNA sequences in this sample translate to the same CDR3. This chain connects TRBV5-1 to TRBJ2-7, with D perhaps TRBD1 (6 bases). Trimming pared 2 bases from V and 1 base from J, leaving 7 bases between. Germline CDR1 SGHRS, CDR2 YFSETQ. CDR3 length: 13 residues. In DNA, the CDR3 is TGCGCCAGCAGCTTTGGACAGTCCTACGAGCAGTACTTC. It codes for CASSFGQSYEQYF.

This rearrangement joins TRBV9 to TRBJ2-2; 9 bases agree with TRBD2. This CDR3 has 17 amino acids. Germline V gives CDR1 SGDLS, CDR2 YYNGEE. The J segment lost 1 base and the V segment lost 0 bases, leaving 4 bases of the junction unmatched. The CDR3 reads CASSVAVSGRNTGELFF. For the CDR3, the DNA is TGTGCCAGCAGCGTAGCAGTTAGCGGGAGGAACACCGGGGAGCTGTTTTTT. Complete variable domain (other parts from reference TRBV9 and TRBJ2-2): DSGVTQTPKHLITATGQRVTLRCSPRSGDLSVYWYQQSLDQGLQFLIQYYNGEERAKGNILERFSAQQFPDLHSELNLSSLELGDSALYFCASSVAVSGRNTGELFFGEGSRLTVL.

The CDR3 loop reads CASSLGLFNEQFF. The CDR3 nucleotides are TGTGCCAGCAGCTTAGGGCTGTTTAATGAGCAGTTCTTC. The chain carries TRBV11-2 and TRBJ2-1; D unclear. The ends were cut back, 1 base at V and 7 bases at J, with 8 bases in the middle. Germline lookup yields CDR1 SGHAT and CDR2 FQNNGV. This CDR3 spans 13 amino acids. Filled out from reference TRBV11-2 and TRBJ2-1, the complete variable domain reads EAGVAQSPRYKIIEKRQSVAFWCNPISGHATLYWYQQILGQGPKLLIQFQNNGVVDDSQLPKDRFSAERLKGVDSTLKIQPAKLEDSAVYLCASSLGLFNEQFFGPGTRLTVL.